This passage covers 32 T cell receptor beta chains from one sample sequenced in a study of vaccination and CD4 T cells after COVID-19. Cultured CD4+ T cells had their DNA profiled by the Oncomine TCR Beta short-read assay. TCRdb called the PCR reads again in MiXCR, with one record for every CDR3 protein. The sample has 15,000 to 20,000 distinct CDR3 sequences, 48% seen once. Indicated treatment: approximately nine-day PBMC culture with coronavirus spike peptide pools or control peptides (ViraFEST assay). Their recognized antigens are unknown. The sample in question was CD4+ T cells from blood, cultured in vitro, obtained after SARS-CoV-2 vaccination. These receptor sequences come from a human donor who had recovered from COVID-19.

V gene TRBV19 combines with J gene TRBJ1-2, with unresolved D. The germline V gene encodes CDR1 LNHDA and CDR2 SQIVND (reference sequence). The CDR3 contains 13 residues. Between the trimmed V and J ends, which lost 7 bases and 2 bases, there was a span of 11 bases. The CDR3 is CASTATRNYGYTF. In DNA form, the CDR3 reads TGTGCCAGTACCGCGACACGGAACTATGGCTACACCTTC.

The chain carries TRBV30 and TRBJ1-2; D might be TRBD1 (6 bases). The CDR3 is made up of 13 amino acids. In germline, CDR1 is GTSNPN, CDR2 SVGIG (reference sequence). The V end was cut by 2 bases, the J end by 3 bases, with 10 bases between. CDR3 loop: CAWSTGQYYGYTF. The CDR3 DNA reads as TGTGCCTGGAGTACCGGACAGTACTATGGCTACACCTTC.

This clonotype was recorded a few times. The rearrangement links TRBV7-3 to TRBJ2-1; D is uncertain. The CDR3 extends over 15 amino acids. Germline V gene lookup returns CDR1 SGHTA and CDR2 FQGTGA. Trimming removed 2 bases from V and 0 bases from J, with 8 bases in between. The CDR3, as DNA: TGTGCCAGCAGCTTAGGCCCAGGCTCCTACAATGAGCAGTTCTTC. It codes for CASSLGPGSYNEQFF.

The V call is TRBV20-1, the J call TRBJ2-5; 9 bases align to TRBD1. Per germline, CDR1 DFQATT and CDR2 SNEGSKA (reference sequence). Trimming removed 5 bases from V and 3 bases from J; junction bases left unmatched: 10. CDR3 length equals 15 residues. The CDR3 region has the DNA TGCAGTGCTGGGACAGGGTTCAATTCAAAAGAGACCCAGTACTTC. This gives the protein CSAGTGFNSKETQYF.

The rearrangement joins TRBV28 to TRBJ2-2; tentatively, D is TRBD2 (6 bases). The germline CDR1 and CDR2 sequences are MDHEN and SYDVKM. Trimming stripped 10 bases from V and 5 bases from J, with 11 bases between. This CDR3 has 12 amino acids. CDR3: CATNRETGELFF. The CDR3 nucleotides read TGTGCCACCAACCGGGAGACCGGGGAGCTGTTTTTT.

The rearrangement links TRBV6-2 or TRBV6-3 to TRBJ2-7, with a tentative D call TRBD2 (5 bases). Germline assignment: CDR1 MNHEY and CDR2 SVGEGT. This CDR3 comprises 14 residues. Trimming shortened V by 7 bases and J by 5 bases, and 18 bases separated the two germline ends. DNA for the CDR3: TGTGCCAGCACTCCCGTCAGTAGGCGGGACGAGCAGTACTTC. Its translation is CASTPVSRRDEQYF.

The chain uses TRBV9 and TRBJ2-5, with no clear D. The CDR3 consists of 13 residues. CDR1 and CDR2 (germline): SGDLS, YYNGEE. Between the trimmed V and J ends, which lost 3 bases and 1 base, there was a span of 7 bases. For the CDR3, the DNA is TGTGCCAGCAGCGCGACATCCCAAGAGACCCAGTACTTC. This encodes CASSATSQETQYF.

This clonotype has a handful of counts. This chain joins TRBV29-1 and TRBJ1-1; 7 bases match TRBD1. This CDR3 region has 12 residues. Germline V gene data show CDR1 as SQVTM and CDR2 as ANQGSEA. After removal of 5 bases from V and 4 bases from J, the junction contained 4 bases not matched to a gene. In nucleotides, the CDR3 is TGCAGCGTTACCCAGGGGGGCACTGAAGCTTTCTTT. Amino acid sequence: CSVTQGGTEAFF.

The V and J genes are TRBV28 and TRBJ1-6; possibly TRBD1 for D (5 bases). V gave up 3 bases and J gave up 8 bases, with 11 bases separating them. CDR3 length equals 14 residues. The germline V gene has CDR1 MDHEN and CDR2 SYDVKM. The CDR3 region has the DNA TGTGCCAGCAGTTTTCCAGGGTTGTATTCACCCCTCCACTTT. This encodes CASSFPGLYSPLHF.

The J gene is TRBJ1-6, the V gene TRBV29-1; TRBD1 matches 8 bases. CDR1 is SQVTM and CDR2 is ANQGSEA in the germline V gene. V shed 5 bases, J shed 10 bases, and the junction held 7 bases outside the gene matches. This CDR3 has 13 amino acids. The CDR3 nucleotides read TGCAGCGTTTTGACAGGGGAAGGATCACCCCTCCACTTT. It specifies CSVLTGEGSPLHF.

The chain combines TRBV7-9 with TRBJ1-5, with 7 nucleotides matching TRBD1. The CDR3 length is 15 residues. The V and J ends lost 5 bases and 3 bases, in that order; junction bases with no gene match: 7. Germline V lookup: CDR1 SEHNR, CDR2 FQNEAQ (reference sequence). CDR3 nucleotide sequence: TGTGCCAGCAGCCCCGGGACAGCTTACAATCAGCCCCAGCATTTT. Its protein product is CASSPGTAYNQPQHF.

The V gene is TRBV19, the J gene TRBJ2-1; TRBD1 aligns across 9 bases. This CDR3 comprises 14 residues. J lost 6 bases, V lost 6 bases, and 6 bases had no gene match. Germline V lookup: CDR1 LNHDA, CDR2 SQIVND (reference sequence). This chain's CDR3 is CASRPGTGLNEQFF. CDR3 DNA sequence: TGTGCCAGTAGGCCCGGGACAGGGCTCAATGAGCAGTTCTTC.

The chain joins TRBV7-6 to TRBJ1-1, with a tentative D call TRBD1 (6 bases). Germline CDR1 and CDR2: SGHVS and FNYEAQ. V lost 5 bases and J 8 bases, leaving 18 bases between the germline ends. The CDR3 is 14 amino acids. In DNA form, the CDR3 reads TGTGCCAGCAGCCCTATCGGTGGGGGCGAGGAAGCTTTCTTT. This encodes CASSPIGGGEEAFF.

This chain joins TRBV2 and TRBJ2-3, with D perhaps TRBD1 (6 bases). The CDR3 covers 15 residues. Trimming pared 1 base from V and 5 bases from J, leaving 13 bases between. Looked up from germline, CDR1 is SNHLY and CDR2 is FYNNEI. The DNA for the CDR3 is TGTGCCAGCAGTGAAGAGGGGCAGGGGAGAGATACGCAGTATTTT. Protein product: CASSEEGQGRDTQYF. The full variable domain, rest sourced from reference TRBV2 and TRBJ2-3, is EPEVTQTPSHQVTQMGQEVILRCVPISNHLYFYWYRQILGQKVEFLVSFYNNEISEKSEIFDDQFSVERPDGSNFTLKIRSTKLEDSAMYFCASSEEGQGRDTQYFGPGTRLTVL.

This chain uses TRBV4-3 with TRBJ2-1; D is unclear. CDR1 and CDR2 from the germline V gene are LGHNA and YSLEER. The CDR3 spans 15 residues. Trimming took off 0 bases at V and 9 bases at J, with 15 bases between the two ends. The CDR3 sequence is CASSQELGMGIEQFF. In nucleotides, the CDR3 is TGCGCCAGCAGCCAAGAACTTGGCATGGGAATTGAGCAGTTCTTC.

This chain connects TRBV6-2 or TRBV6-3 to TRBJ1-2, with D possibly matching TRBD1 (6 bases). Looked up from germline, CDR1 is MNHEY and CDR2 is SVGEGT. The CDR3 is 14 amino acids. The V end was cut by 0 bases, the J end by 8 bases, with 13 bases between. CDR3 in DNA: TGTGCCAGCAGTTACTCGTCCATGGGGGGCGGCTACACCTTC. Its protein product is CASSYSSMGGGYTF.

Here the CDR3 DNA reads TGTGCCAGTAGTATATCTAGCGGGGGGCCTCAAGAGACCCAGTACTTC. It translates to CASSISSGGPQETQYF. The rearrangement links TRBV19 to TRBJ2-5; 11 nucleotides agree with TRBD2. The germline gives CDR1 LNHDA, CDR2 SQIVND (reference sequence). V lost 2 bases and J lost 2; bases outside the gene matches: 4. This CDR3 is 16 amino acids long.

The CDR3 sequence: CASSFLAGGRGEQFF. For the CDR3, the DNA is TGTGCCAGCAGCTTCCTAGCGGGAGGCCGCGGTGAGCAGTTCTTC. This rearrangement joins TRBV7-2 to TRBJ2-1, with TRBD2 identical over 11 bases. The CDR3 extends over 15 amino acids. Germline trimming cut 3 bases from V and 9 bases from J; bases unmatched to any gene: 7. CDR1 SGHTA and CDR2 FQGNSA come from the germline V gene.

This clonotype was found a few times. The genes are TRBV20-1 and TRBJ2-5; 7 bases are shared with TRBD2. V lost 3 bases to trimming and J lost 4 bases; unmatched junction nucleotides: 23. Germline loops: CDR1 DFQATT, CDR2 SNEGSKA (reference sequence). This CDR3 contains 19 residues. The CDR3 nucleotides read TGCAGTGCTAGGCAGGCGTCGATGGTAGCGGGCCATGAGGGAGAGACCCAGTACTTC. Translation: CSARQASMVAGHEGETQYF.

The rearrangement links TRBV5-1 to TRBJ1-1; D unclear. The CDR3 length is 13 residues. Deletions cut 1 base from V and 1 base from J, with 5 bases between. Germline lookup yields CDR1 SGHRS and CDR2 YFSETQ. Here the CDR3 reads CASSLLGNTEAFF. DNA for the CDR3: TGCGCCAGCAGCTTGTTAGGGAACACTGAAGCTTTCTTT.

The chain couples TRBV20-1 to TRBJ2-3, with 7 bases fitting TRBD2. The ends lost 6 bases at V and 3 bases at J; junction bases unmatched: 9. CDR1 is DFQATT and CDR2 is SNEGSKA in the germline V gene (reference sequence). The CDR3 spans 14 residues. The CDR3 sequence: CSAPGRESTDTQYF. Written as DNA, the CDR3 is TGCAGTGCCCCCGGGCGGGAGTCGACAGATACGCAGTATTTT.

This clonotype was seen a few times. Here the CDR3 DNA reads TGTGCCAGCAGGCCTGACAGGGTCTCCACTGAAGCTTTCTTT. Translated: CASRPDRVSTEAFF. The chain combines TRBV6-1 with TRBJ1-1, with 7 bases that match TRBD1. The CDR3 extends over 14 amino acids. J was trimmed by 4 bases and V by 6 bases; bases with no gene match: 8. Germline CDR1 and CDR2: MNHNS and SASEGT.

This clonotype was seen a handful of times. This sequence joins TRBV11-3 and TRBJ2-7; weak D call: TRBD1 (6 bases). Per the germline V gene, CDR1 is SGHNT and CDR2 is YENEEA. The CDR3 has 13 amino acids. Deletions cut 5 bases from V and 8 bases from J, with 16 bases between. Written as DNA, the CDR3 is TGTGCCAGCAGCACAGAGACAGGCCCCCAGCAGTACTTC. Translating it yields CASSTETGPQQYF. Complete variable domain (other parts from reference TRBV11-3 and TRBJ2-7): EAGVVQSPRYKIIEKKQPVAFWCNPISGHNTLYWYLQNLGQGPELLIRYENEEAVDDSQLPKDRFSAERLKGVDSTLKIQPAELGDSAVYLCASSTETGPQQYFGPGTRLTVT.

The chain is built from TRBV7-2 and TRBJ1-5; 8 nucleotides match TRBD1. The CDR3 extends over 19 amino acids. Germline lookup yields CDR1 SGHTA and CDR2 FQGNSA. V lost 3 bases and J lost 0; bases outside the gene matches: 13. For the CDR3, the DNA is TGTGCCAGCAGCTTGACCGGGACAGGCAACCTTTATAGCAATCAGCCCCAGCATTTT. Its protein is CASSLTGTGNLYSNQPQHF.

This clonotype has a single count. The chain employs TRBV27 and TRBJ1-6; D is possibly TRBD1 (5 bases). Trimming cost V 2 bases and J 0 bases, with 17 bases left between them. The length of the CDR3 is 19 residues. Germline lookup yields CDR1 MNHEY and CDR2 SMNVEV (reference sequence). CDR3 residues: CASSLNLPPGSSYNSPLHF. The CDR3 coding sequence is TGTGCCAGCAGTTTAAATCTACCCCCAGGGAGCTCCTATAATTCACCCCTCCACTTT.

The chain carries TRBV30 and TRBJ1-1; the D is unclear. The CDR3 loop spans 13 amino acids. V gave up 1 base and J gave up 0 bases, with 6 bases separating them. The V gene's germline CDR1 is GTSNPN and CDR2 SVGIG (reference sequence). In nucleotides, the CDR3 is TGTGCCTGGAGTGCCAGATTGAACACTGAAGCTTTCTTT. Translation: CAWSARLNTEAFF.

The genes are TRBV6-5 and TRBJ1-2; 8 bases line up with TRBD1. The CDR3 spans 13 residues. CDR1 and CDR2 from the germline V gene are MNHEY and SVGAGI. Trimming cost V 3 bases and J 7 bases; bases outside gene matches: 4. CDR3 loop: CASSYSGGGGYTF. CDR3 nucleotides: TGTGCCAGCAGTTATTCAGGGGGCGGTGGCTACACCTTC.

J is TRBJ1-6 and V is TRBV2; D possibly corresponds to TRBD1 (5 bases). The V end was cut by 6 bases, the J end by 5 bases, with 8 bases between. The CDR3 has 13 residues. Germline CDR1 and CDR2: SNHLY and FYNNEI. The CDR3 loop is CASRGENNSPLHF. DNA of the CDR3: TGTGCCAGCAGGGGGGAGAATAATTCACCCCTCCACTTT.

This chain links TRBV11-3 with TRBJ1-2; 7 nucleotides agree with TRBD1. Per germline, CDR1 SGHNT and CDR2 YENEEA. The V gene end was trimmed by 0 bases and the J gene end by 8 bases; junction bases not matched to a gene: 6. The CDR3 spans 14 residues. The CDR3 bases are TGTGCCAGCAGCTTAGATGACAGGGCCTACGGCTACACCTTC. The encoded protein is CASSLDDRAYGYTF.

The chain recombines TRBV7-9 with TRBJ2-5; D assignment may be TRBD1 or TRBD2 (7 bases each). The CDR3 is 14 amino acids. Germline V gene sequence: CDR1 SEHNR, CDR2 FQNEAQ (reference sequence). Trimming stripped 4 bases from V and 7 bases from J, with 16 bases between. CDR3 in DNA: TGTGCCAGCAGCTCATCAGGGGGGGGTGCGACCCAGTACTTC. It specifies CASSSSGGGATQYF. Supplemented by reference TRBV7-9 and TRBJ2-5, the full variable domain reads DTGVSQNPRHKITKRGQNVTFRCDPISEHNRLYWYRQTLGQGPEFLTYFQNEAQLEKSRLLSDRFSAERPKGSFSTLEIQRTEQGDSAMYLCASSSSGGGATQYFGPGTRLLVL.

This clonotype has just a few counts. The rearrangement joins TRBV7-8 to TRBJ2-7, with D hard to call. The germline V gene encodes CDR1 SGHVS and CDR2 FQNEAQ. This CDR3 is built from 14 residues. The V gene lost 2 bases and the J gene lost 3 bases, with 11 bases spanning the gap. In DNA, the CDR3 is TGTGCCAGCAGCTTACAGATGGGCAGCTACGAGCAGTACTTC. It is translated as CASSLQMGSYEQYF.

This clonotype was observed a few times. V is TRBV20-1 and J is TRBJ2-5, with 7 bases lining up with TRBD1. This CDR3 region has 14 residues. The V segment lost 5 bases and the J segment 4 bases; nucleotides outside the gene matches: 10. CDR1 is DFQATT and CDR2 is SNEGSKA in the germline V gene (reference sequence). CDR3 nucleotides: TGCAGTGCTCTTCATCTGGACAGGACAGAGACCCAGTACTTC. It is translated as CSALHLDRTETQYF.